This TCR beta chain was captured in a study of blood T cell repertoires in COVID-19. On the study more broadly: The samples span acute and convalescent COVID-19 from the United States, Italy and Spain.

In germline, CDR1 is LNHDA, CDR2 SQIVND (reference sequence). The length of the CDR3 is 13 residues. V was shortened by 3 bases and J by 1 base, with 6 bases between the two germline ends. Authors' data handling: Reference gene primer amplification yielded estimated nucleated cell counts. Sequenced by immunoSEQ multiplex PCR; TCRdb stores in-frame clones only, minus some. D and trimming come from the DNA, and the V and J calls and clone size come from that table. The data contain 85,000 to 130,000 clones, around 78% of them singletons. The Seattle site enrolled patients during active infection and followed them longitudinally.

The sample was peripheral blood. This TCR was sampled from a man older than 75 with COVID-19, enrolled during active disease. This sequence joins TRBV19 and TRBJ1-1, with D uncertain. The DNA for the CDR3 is TGTGCCAGTAGTATGAGGTGGAACACTGAAGCTTTCTTT. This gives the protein CASSMRWNTEAFF.